This T cell receptor beta chain was sequenced for a study of metastatic and nonmetastatic thyroid tumors (TCRdb year 2020). With respect to the entire study: The researchers compared repertoires between peripheral blood samples and tumor or nodule tissue samples from patients with malignant or benign thyroid disease. Points the paper makes about the study in general: TCR beta diversity was reported as significantly higher in malignant tumors than in benign nodules, in both blood and tumor samples.

None of the patients had been given any treatment before thyroid surgery. Using T-cell receptor beta sequencing, the study looked back at clinical samples from patients collected from about 2011 to 2018. Many counts were recorded for this clone. Its specific antigen is unknown. Base qualities are not recorded, but no much larger clone differs from it by a single base. As encoded in the germline V gene, CDR1 is SGDLS while CDR2 is YYNGEE. Trimming takes 4 bases from V and 7 bases from J, and the germline ends sit 17 bases apart. Spanning cysteine to phenylalanine, the CDR3 consists of 14 amino acids. The CDR3 DNA has 42 bases and is translated from base 1. The library came from PCR. Sequencing relied on an Illumina HiSeq 4000. The TCR beta-chain CDR3 region of each patient was profiled by high-throughput sequencing. In the source study's methods: A classifier to discriminate distant-metastatic papillary thyroid cancer patients was built from CDR3 differences across clinicopathological groups. The Shannon index was used to measure repertoire diversity, and the Morisita-Horn index was used to measure how similar tumor and blood repertoires were. Clones were called with MiXCR by TCRdb after fastp trimmed the public reads at Q25, and only in-frame beta chains were retained. For this entry, the V and J calls and clone size follow TCRdb and not the study's own pipeline. The sample table contains about 92,000 clones; only one count was recorded for about 16% of them. Roughly 3.9% of the sample comes from the top ten.

The source material was blood. The source is a female donor with papillary thyroid cancer or a benign thyroid nodule (not recorded which). Some clones in this sample may be carry-over from other donors' samples. The chain joins TRBV9 to TRBJ2-5; the D gene may be TRBD1 or TRBD2, since each aligns over 5 bases. At the DNA level, the sequence is TGTGCCAGCAGCCCCACCCCCCGGGACCTGACCCAGTACTTC. It encodes CASSPTPRDLTQYF.